What follows is one T cell receptor (beta chain) and its context. The same CDR3 can be traced to other DNA sequences in this sample. The data derive from a study of blood T cell repertoires in COVID-19. Study-level background: The cDNA or gDNA used as material had been derived from T cells, B-cell-depleted T cells, or PBMCs.

As handled by the study authors: Nucleated cell counts were estimated from reference gene primer amplification. TCRdb keeps only in-frame clones here, not all; method: immunoSEQ multiplex PCR. Clone size and the V and J calls come from that table; the DNA yielded D and trimming. This sample has about 260,000 clones; 83% occur once, and the top ten carry over 8.5%. V shed 3 bases, J shed 2 bases, and the junction held 3 bases outside the gene matches. In germline, CDR1 is KGHSH, CDR2 LQKENI. The CDR3 totals 14 residues. Sequencing was performed on peripheral blood. This chain connects TRBV18 to TRBJ2-7; the match to TRBD1 covers 8 bases. The receptor comes from a woman aged 50 to 60 who had recovered from COVID-19. The CDR3 coding sequence is TGTGCCAGCTCACCCGGACAGGGTCCCTACGAGCAGTACTTC. Amino acids: CASSPGQGPYEQYF.